The 20 T cell receptor beta chains below all came from one sample that was sequenced in a study of blood T cell repertoires in COVID-19. TCRdb keeps only in-frame clones here, not all; method: immunoSEQ multiplex PCR. The sample includes roughly 420,000 clones, over 75% seen only once; the top ten take roughly 0.97%. Sequences were obtained from PBMCs or T cells enriched from blood (not recorded which). The receptors derive from a woman in her twenties or thirties with acute COVID-19.

The chain employs TRBV6-2 or TRBV6-3 and TRBJ2-4, with D maybe TRBD2 (6 bases). Germline loops: CDR1 MNHEY, CDR2 SVGEGT. V was clipped by 6 bases and J by 0 bases, with 12 bases between them. This CDR3 has 15 amino acids. CDR3 loop: CASSHGLLAKNIQYF. In DNA form, the CDR3 reads TGTGCCAGCAGCCATGGACTACTAGCCAAAAACATTCAGTACTTC.

The chain couples TRBV3-1 (or the pseudogene TRBV3-2) to TRBJ1-2; TRBD1 aligns across 8 bases. CDR3 size: 15 residues. Germline lookup yields CDR1 LGHDT and CDR2 YNNKEL (reference sequence). Trimming took 5 bases from V and 1 from J; bases not matched to a gene: 6. This CDR3 is CASSVRTGFNYGYTF. The CDR3 DNA reads as TGTGCCAGCAGCGTCCGGACAGGGTTTAACTATGGCTACACCTTC.

The rearrangement links TRBV7-8 to TRBJ1-1; D remains ambiguous. Germline CDR1 SGHVS, CDR2 FQNEAQ. This CDR3 has 15 amino acids. Between the trimmed V and J ends, which lost 3 bases and 2 bases, there was a span of 13 bases. The CDR3 reads CASSFPGTDNTEAFF. CDR3 DNA sequence: TGTGCCAGCAGCTTCCCCGGCACAGACAACACTGAAGCTTTCTTT. The variable domain in full, completed from reference TRBV7-8 and TRBJ1-1, reads GAGVSQSPRYKVAKRGQDVALRCDPISGHVSLFWYQQALGQGPEFLTYFQNEAQLDKSGLPSDRFFAERPEGSVSTLKIQRTQQEDSAVYLCASSFPGTDNTEAFFGQGTRLTVV.

The CDR3 is CASSQGLLAGENTDTQYF. The CDR3 nucleotides are TGTGCCAGCAGCCAAGGGCTTTTAGCGGGGGAAAACACAGATACGCAGTATTTT. V is TRBV4-2 and J is TRBJ2-3; 9 positions match TRBD2. The germline gives CDR1 LGHNA, CDR2 YNFKEQ. The CDR3 is made up of 18 amino acids. V shed 1 base and J 2 bases; nucleotides not matched to a gene: 10.

The chain has TRBV6-2 or TRBV6-3 and TRBJ1-2; 7 nucleotides line up with TRBD1. Germline V lookup: CDR1 MNHEY, CDR2 SVGEGT. Germline trimming cut 6 bases from V and 1 base from J; bases unmatched to any gene: 11. The length of the CDR3 is 16 residues. CDR3 in amino acids: CASSAGTERNNYGYTF. In DNA, the CDR3 is TGTGCCAGCAGCGCCGGGACAGAACGTAATAACTATGGCTACACCTTC.

CDR3 sequence (DNA): TGTGCCAGCAGCGGGGGGTACACTGAAGCTTTCTTT. It is translated as CASSGGYTEAFF. The chain carries TRBV27 and TRBJ1-1; D perhaps matches TRBD1 (5 bases). Germline lookup yields CDR1 MNHEY and CDR2 SMNVEV (reference sequence). The V and J ends lost 6 bases and 3 bases respectively, with 8 bases between them. The CDR3 has 12 residues.

This clone has just a few counts. This sequence joins TRBV19 and TRBJ1-5; 7 positions match TRBD1. V dropped 3 bases and J dropped 2; count of bases not matched to a gene: 4. CDR1 is LNHDA and CDR2 is SQIVND in the germline V gene (reference sequence). The CDR3 is 15 amino acids. CDR3 sequence (DNA): TGTGCCAGTAGTATGTACAGGGGTGGCAATCAGCCCCAGCATTTT. It translates to CASSMYRGGNQPQHF.

This chain connects TRBV7-2 to TRBJ1-5, with a weak D call TRBD1 (6 bases). CDR3 length equals 15 residues. With 2 bases removed from V and 4 bases from J, the gap between germline ends came to 12 bases. CDR1 SGHTA and CDR2 FQGNSA come from the germline V gene. As DNA, the CDR3 is TGTGCCAGCAGCTTATTTTCGGACAGAAATCAGCCCCAGCATTTT. Protein: CASSLFSDRNQPQHF.

The chain links TRBV19 to TRBJ2-3; D is undetermined. The CDR3 is 12 residues long. CDR1 LNHDA and CDR2 SQIVND come from the germline V gene (reference sequence). V shed 3 bases and J shed 4 bases, with 5 bases lying between them. The CDR3 sequence: CASSMSADTQYF. The CDR3 DNA is TGTGCCAGTAGTATGTCCGCAGATACGCAGTATTTT.

V usage is TRBV30 and J usage is TRBJ2-3, with 7 bases aligning to TRBD1. Looked up from germline, CDR1 is GTSNPN and CDR2 is SVGIG (reference sequence). The V segment lost 0 bases and the J segment 3 bases; nucleotides outside the gene matches: 12. There are 17 residues in the CDR3. CDR3 DNA: TGTGCCTGGAGTGTCTCACGAAGGGGGCGTATTACAGATACGCAGTATTTT. Its translation: CAWSVSRRGRITDTQYF.

This chain joins TRBV7-9 and TRBJ2-3; 9 bases are a match to TRBD2. The CDR3 extends over 18 amino acids. Per the germline V gene, CDR1 is SEHNR and CDR2 is FQNEAQ (reference sequence). J lost 6 bases, V lost 1 base, and 14 bases had no gene match. In DNA, the CDR3 is TGTGCCAGCAGCTTAGGGACTAGCGCCATTACTAATCGCGATACGCAGTATTTT. Translation gives CASSLGTSAITNRDTQYF.

The chain links TRBV9 to TRBJ2-1; TRBD2 aligns across 8 bases. The germline CDR1 and CDR2 sequences are SGDLS and YYNGEE. CDR3 length: 15 residues. Germline trimming cut 0 bases from V and 6 bases from J; bases unmatched to any gene: 5. The CDR3 DNA follows: TGTGCCAGCAGCGTAGGCGGGGGGACTCTCAATGAGCAGTTCTTC. Translated, it gives CASSVGGGTLNEQFF.

As regards this clone: One end of the junction fails to match germline, which may point to a read error. The chain combines TRBV4-1 with TRBJ2-5; D is possibly TRBD1 (7 bases). Germline CDR1 is MGHRA and CDR2 is YSYEKL. The CDR3 is 15 residues long. The CDR3 nucleotides are TGCGCCAGCAGCCCGGAGGGGGCAGTACAAGAGGCCCAGTACTTC. It codes for CASSPEGAVQEAQYF.

The rearrangement joins TRBV21-1 to TRBJ1-1; the table's D call of TRBD1 was not tested on the DNA. TRBV21-1 is a pseudogene. The CDR3 length is 15 residues. CDR3 DNA sequence: TGTGCCAGCAGCAAATCCGACAGAATTAACACTGAAGCTTTCTTT. Translation: CASSKSDRINTEAFF.

The rearrangement uses TRBV2 and TRBJ2-6; D remains ambiguous. This CDR3 has 13 amino acids. V was trimmed by 9 bases and J by 1 base, leaving 7 bases between them. CDR1 and CDR2 from the germline V gene are SNHLY and FYNNEI. The CDR3 DNA reads as TGTGCCAGTCAGTTATCTGGGGCCAACGTCCTGACTTTC. Its protein product is CASQLSGANVLTF.

The rearrangement links TRBV5-6 to TRBJ1-3, with a weak D call TRBD1 (6 bases). The V gene's germline CDR1 is SGHDT and CDR2 YYEEEE. Trimming removed 0 bases from V and 0 bases from J, with 10 bases in between. CDR3 size: 16 residues. CDR3 amino acids: CASSLVTGHSGNTIYF. For the CDR3, the DNA is TGTGCCAGCAGCTTGGTTACAGGGCACTCTGGAAACACCATATATTTT.

This CDR3 is CASSQENLQPQHF. The CDR3 DNA reads as TGCGCCAGCAGCCAAGAAAATCTACAGCCCCAGCATTTT. The J gene is TRBJ1-5, the V gene TRBV4-3, with D unresolved. CDR3 length: 13 residues. Germline V gene lookup returns CDR1 LGHNA and CDR2 YSLEER. V was pared by 0 bases and J by 7 bases, with 7 bases between.

J is TRBJ1-5 and V is TRBV18, with D perhaps matching TRBD1 (6 bases). V lost 6 bases and J 4 bases, leaving 10 bases between the germline ends. CDR1 and CDR2 from the germline V gene are KGHSH and LQKENI. The CDR3 consists of 13 residues. The CDR3 protein is CASSAGENQPQHF. The CDR3 nucleotides read TGTGCCAGCTCGGCAGGGGAGAATCAGCCCCAGCATTTT.

This chain's CDR3 is CATSEGQGQLPFGYTF. The CDR3 DNA is TGTGCCACCAGCGAGGGACAGGGGCAACTCCCCTTTGGCTACACCTTC. The genes are TRBV15 and TRBJ1-2, with 10 bases aligning to TRBD1. V trimming: 5 bases; J trimming: 7 bases; junction bases outside the gene matches: 13. This CDR3 spans 16 amino acids. From germline, CDR1 is LNHNV and CDR2 YYDKDF (reference sequence).

The chain links TRBV28 to TRBJ1-1; possibly TRBD1 for D (5 bases). The CDR3 is 14 residues long. The germline gives CDR1 MDHEN, CDR2 SYDVKM. The V end lost 4 bases, the J end lost 5 bases, and 14 bases lay between the germline ends. The CDR3 here is CASSSGGVGTEAFF. CDR3 DNA sequence: TGTGCCAGCAGTTCCGGGGGAGTTGGGACTGAAGCTTTCTTT.